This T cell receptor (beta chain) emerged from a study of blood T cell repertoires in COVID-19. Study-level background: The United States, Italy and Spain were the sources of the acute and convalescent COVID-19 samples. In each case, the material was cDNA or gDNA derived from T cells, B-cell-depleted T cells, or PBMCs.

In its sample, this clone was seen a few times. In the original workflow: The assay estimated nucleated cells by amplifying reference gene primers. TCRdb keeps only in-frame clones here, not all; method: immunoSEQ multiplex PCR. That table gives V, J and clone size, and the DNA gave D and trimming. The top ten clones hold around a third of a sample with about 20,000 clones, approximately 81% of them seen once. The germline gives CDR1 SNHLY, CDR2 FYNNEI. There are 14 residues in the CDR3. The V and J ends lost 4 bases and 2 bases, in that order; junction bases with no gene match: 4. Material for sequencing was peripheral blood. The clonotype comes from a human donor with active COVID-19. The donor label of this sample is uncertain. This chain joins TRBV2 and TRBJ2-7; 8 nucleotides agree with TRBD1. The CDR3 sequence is CASSGGQGPYEQYF. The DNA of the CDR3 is TGTGCCAGCAGTGGTGGACAGGGCCCCTACGAGCAGTACTTC.